The T cell receptor (beta chain) described here comes from a study of blood T cells in healthy people across ages. Whole-study results and caveats: There were more naive CD4+ cells and higher diversity in long-lived donors than in aged donors. Estimated diversity, derived from one million T cells, was regarded as an underestimate.

On this clonotype itself: Its antigen is not known.

Together with a sample-barcoded 5' primer, a J-beta primer mix was included in a second PCR lasting roughly 6 to 12 cycles. TCRdb reprocessed the 5' RACE reads via MiXCR and lists one record per CDR3 protein. The profile covers hundreds of thousands of distinct CDR3 sequences, with roughly 41% appearing a single time and about 30% taken by the ten largest. The ends were cut back, 5 bases at V and 7 bases at J, with 14 bases in the middle. The germline V gene encodes CDR1 SGHTA and CDR2 FQGNSA. The CDR3 covers 13 residues. The chain uses TRBV7-2 and TRBJ1-1; maybe TRBD1 (5 bases). This receptor was obtained from a man older than 75 in good health. Sequences were obtained from blood. CDR3 region: CASSQLRQNEAFF. CDR3 nucleotides: TGTGCCAGCAGCCAATTAAGACAGAATGAAGCTTTCTTT.